The 10 T cell receptor beta chains presented below share a single source sample, sequenced in a study of cytomegalovirus exposure and HLA in healthy donors. The PCR made use of 60 Vbeta and 13 Jbeta primers. Sequencing used immunoSEQ multiplex PCR; TCRdb keeps in-frame clones, though not all of them. This table holds roughly 150,000 clones, 70% to 85% found once. What was sequenced was PBMCs. The receptors derive from a male donor in good health and CMV-seronegative.

In regard to this clone: At the DNA level, this CDR3 is encoded by other sequences in the same sample as well. The genes are TRBV18 and TRBJ1-1; D might be TRBD1 (6 bases). CDR1 and CDR2 (germline): KGHSH, LQKENI. With 4 bases removed from V and 1 base from J, the gap between germline ends came to 7 bases. The CDR3 is 13 residues long. The CDR3 DNA reads as TGTGCCAGCTCACAGGGGGAGAACACTGAAGCTTTCTTT. Translation gives CASSQGENTEAFF.

The chain joins TRBV19 to TRBJ1-1; 8 bases agree with TRBD1. The germline CDR1 and CDR2 sequences are LNHDA and SQIVND (reference sequence). V was clipped by 6 bases and J by 0 bases; unmatched bases: 3. The CDR3 runs 14 residues. The CDR3 sequence: CASSGQGMNTEAFF. The DNA for the CDR3 is TGTGCCAGTAGCGGACAGGGAATGAACACTGAAGCTTTCTTT.

This chain connects TRBV5-6 to TRBJ2-7; TRBD2 agrees at 9 bases. CDR3 length equals 16 residues. V lost 3 bases and J lost 3; bases outside the gene matches: 10. Germline-derived CDR1 and CDR2 are SGHDT and YYEEEE. CDR3 DNA sequence: TGTGCCAGCAGCTCCACAGGTAGCGGGAGTGTCTACGAGCAGTACTTC. Its translation: CASSSTGSGSVYEQYF.

The genes are TRBV19 and TRBJ1-5; no clear D gene. The CDR3 spans 14 residues. The germline CDR1 and CDR2 sequences are LNHDA and SQIVND (reference sequence). V was clipped by 5 bases and J by 4 bases, with 12 bases between them. The CDR3, as DNA: TGTGCCAGTAGTCTCAAAACACGAAATCAGCCCCAGCATTTT. This translates into CASSLKTRNQPQHF.

The V and J genes are TRBV7-8 and TRBJ2-5, with a tentative D call TRBD2 (5 bases). CDR1 and CDR2 from the germline V gene are SGHVS and FQNEAQ. The V end was cut by 5 bases, the J end by 5 bases, with 15 bases between. This CDR3 spans 14 amino acids. The CDR3 loop is CASSQYGVLETQYF. The CDR3 nucleotides read TGTGCCAGCAGCCAATACGGGGTCCTTGAGACCCAGTACTTC.

V and J are TRBV15 and TRBJ2-1, with 10 bases identical to TRBD2. This CDR3 has 16 amino acids. Germline CDR1 LNHNV, CDR2 YYDKDF (reference sequence). V lost 5 bases and J lost 4; bases outside the gene matches: 8. The DNA of the CDR3 is TGTGCCACCAGCGGCTCGAGCGGGAGGGTATACAATGAGCAGTTCTTC. Its translation: CATSGSSGRVYNEQFF.

The V gene is TRBV28, the J gene TRBJ1-1; weak D call: TRBD1 (6 bases). The germline V gene has CDR1 MDHEN and CDR2 SYDVKM. The CDR3 is made up of 15 amino acids. Deletions cut 9 bases from V and 1 base from J, with 18 bases between. CDR3 nucleotides: TGTGCCAGTCGGAAGGACAGACTAAGGAACACTGAAGCTTTCTTT. This codes for CASRKDRLRNTEAFF.

This chain joins TRBV2 and TRBJ1-2; 7 positions agree with TRBD1. J lost 4 bases, V lost 7 bases, and 12 bases had no gene match. The CDR3 extends over 15 amino acids. The germline V gene encodes CDR1 SNHLY and CDR2 FYNNEI. The CDR3 protein is CASTLEAGGSYGYTF. CDR3 in DNA: TGTGCCAGCACCCTGGAGGCAGGGGGTAGCTATGGCTACACCTTC.

This chain links TRBV4-2 with TRBJ2-3, with 11 positions matching TRBD1. CDR1 is LGHNA, CDR2 YNFKEQ, per germline. V was pared by 1 base and J by 4 bases, with 1 base of the junction left unmatched. This CDR3 comprises 15 residues. The CDR3 DNA is TGTGCCAGCAGCCAAGGGACAGGGGGCGCAGATACGCAGTATTTT. Its translation is CASSQGTGGADTQYF.

The V gene is TRBV19, the J gene TRBJ1-1; perhaps TRBD1 as D (5 bases). Germline V lookup: CDR1 LNHDA, CDR2 SQIVND (reference sequence). The CDR3 consists of 13 residues. V lost 2 bases and J lost 1, with 5 bases in between. Here the CDR3 reads CASSIQGNTEAFF. The CDR3 DNA is TGTGCCAGTAGTATACAGGGGAACACTGAAGCTTTCTTT.